The 5 T cell receptor beta chains below were found in one sample sequenced in a study of identical twins. TCRdb re-called the 5' RACE reads with MiXCR, one entry per CDR3 protein. The repertoire holds about 690,000 distinct CDR3 sequences, with roughly 6% as singletons. The sample consisted of naive T cells sorted from blood. These receptors all stem from a man aged 18 to 29 in good health.

This clonotype came up a few times. The rearrangement uses TRBV20-1 and TRBJ1-6; D gene ambiguous. Germline V lookup: CDR1 DFQATT, CDR2 SNEGSKA (reference sequence). The CDR3 runs to 14 residues. V was trimmed by 4 bases and J by 0 bases, leaving 7 bases between them. The chain's CDR3 is CSAIGSSYNSPLHF. The DNA of the CDR3 is TGCAGTGCTATTGGGAGCTCCTATAATTCACCCCTCCACTTT.

The chain links TRBV29-1 to TRBJ2-5, with TRBD1 as a possible D gene (6 bases). The CDR3 sequence is 14 residues long. Germline V gene sequence: CDR1 SQVTM, CDR2 ANQGSEA. V lost 3 bases, J lost 2 bases, and 13 bases lay in between. The CDR3 region is CSVDPRTAQETQYF. The CDR3, as DNA: TGCAGCGTTGATCCGAGGACAGCACAAGAGACCCAGTACTTC.

Of note for this clonotype: The final CDR3 position lacks the conserved phenylalanine or tryptophan, pointing to a likely read error. CDR3 DNA: TGCAGTGCTAGAGCTATGAGCTCCTACAATGAGCAGTTCTAC. The encoded protein is CSARAMSSYNEQFY. The chain links TRBV20-1 to TRBJ2-1; D remains unclear. The V gene's germline CDR1 is DFQATT and CDR2 SNEGSKA (reference sequence). Trimming took off 1 base at V and 0 bases at J, with 7 bases between the two ends. CDR3 length equals 14 residues.

At least ten counts were recorded for this clonotype. The J gene is TRBJ2-5, the V gene TRBV20-1; D not certain. Germline CDR1 and CDR2: DFQATT and SNEGSKA (reference sequence). The CDR3 extends over 16 amino acids. The V end lost 0 bases, the J end lost 2 bases, and 16 bases lay between the germline ends. As DNA, the CDR3 is TGCAGTGCTAGAGATGAGAGAAGGGCCTGGCAAGAGACCCAGTACTTC. Encoded protein: CSARDERRAWQETQYF.

This chain links TRBV18 with TRBJ2-5, with 14 bases lining up with TRBD2. The CDR3 is 15 residues long. V was pared by 6 bases and J by 4 bases, with 4 bases of the junction left unmatched. The germline V gene has CDR1 KGHSH and CDR2 LQKENI. The CDR3 nucleotides are TGTGCCAGCTCCCGTGGACTAGCGGGAGGAGAGACCCAGTACTTC. Its translation is CASSRGLAGGETQYF.